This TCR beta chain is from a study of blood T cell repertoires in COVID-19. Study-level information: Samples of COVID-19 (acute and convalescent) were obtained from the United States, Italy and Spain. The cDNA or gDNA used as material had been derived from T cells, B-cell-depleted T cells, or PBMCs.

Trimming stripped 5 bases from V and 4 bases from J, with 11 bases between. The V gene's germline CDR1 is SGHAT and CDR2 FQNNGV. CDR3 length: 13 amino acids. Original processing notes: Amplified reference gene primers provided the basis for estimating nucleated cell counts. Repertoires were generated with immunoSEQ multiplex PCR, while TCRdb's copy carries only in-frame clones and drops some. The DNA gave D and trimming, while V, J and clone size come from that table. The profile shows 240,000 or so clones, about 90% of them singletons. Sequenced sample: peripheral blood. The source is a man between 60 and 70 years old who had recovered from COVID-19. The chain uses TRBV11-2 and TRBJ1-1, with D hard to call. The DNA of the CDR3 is TGTGCCAGCAGCCGGCGGGAGGGCACTGAAGCTTTCTTT. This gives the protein CASSRREGTEAFF.